A single T cell receptor (beta chain) is shown here with its context. What it recognizes is unknown. Trimming shortened V by 6 bases and J by 5 bases, and 17 bases separated the two germline ends. This CDR3 has 13 residues. CDR1 is SQVTM, CDR2 ANQGSEA, per germline. The TCR beta cDNA libraries contained unique molecular identifiers. T cells numbering 1 to 10 million yielded around 500,000 cDNA molecules. Via MiXCR, TCRdb re-called the PCR reads, giving one row per CDR3 protein. The data show 750,000 to 950,000 distinct CDR3 sequences, with roughly half seen just once and under 6% held by the top ten. These data are taken from a study of post-analysis software for immune sequencing data. Background on the study: Disease trajectories encompassed relapsing-remitting, secondary progressive and progressive-relapsing multiple sclerosis.

Study-level findings and limits: Controls' normalized Chao1 diversity significantly exceeded that of multiple sclerosis patients. With TRBV5-6, TRBV5-1 and TRBV20-1 included, five TRBV segments were more frequent in patients than in controls.

Sequencing was carried out using blood. The V call is TRBV29-1, the J call TRBJ2-7, with D tentatively TRBD1 or TRBD2 (6 bases each). The source of this sequence is a girl aged 5 to 17 with multiple sclerosis. The CDR3 nucleotides are TGCAGCGTCGACGCGGGGCAGGGGAACGAGCAGTACTTC. As protein: CSVDAGQGNEQYF.